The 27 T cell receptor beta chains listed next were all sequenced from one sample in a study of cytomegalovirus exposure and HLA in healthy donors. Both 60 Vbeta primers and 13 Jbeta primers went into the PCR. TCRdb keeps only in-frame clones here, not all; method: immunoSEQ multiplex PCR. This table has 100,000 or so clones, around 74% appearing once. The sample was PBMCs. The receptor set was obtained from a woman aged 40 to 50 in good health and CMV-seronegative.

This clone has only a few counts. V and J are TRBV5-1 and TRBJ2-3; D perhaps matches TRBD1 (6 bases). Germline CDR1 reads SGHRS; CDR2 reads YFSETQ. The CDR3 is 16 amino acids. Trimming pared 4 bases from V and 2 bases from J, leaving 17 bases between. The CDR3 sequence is CASSNGDGQFTDTQYF. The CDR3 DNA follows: TGCGCCAGCAGCAACGGAGACGGACAGTTCACAGATACGCAGTATTTT. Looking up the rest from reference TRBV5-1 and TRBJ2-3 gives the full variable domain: KAGVTQTPRYLIKTRGQQVTLSCSPISGHRSVSWYQQTPGQGLQFLFEYFSETQRNKGNFPGRFSGRQFSNSRSEMNVSTLELGDSALYLCASSNGDGQFTDTQYFGPGTRLTVL.

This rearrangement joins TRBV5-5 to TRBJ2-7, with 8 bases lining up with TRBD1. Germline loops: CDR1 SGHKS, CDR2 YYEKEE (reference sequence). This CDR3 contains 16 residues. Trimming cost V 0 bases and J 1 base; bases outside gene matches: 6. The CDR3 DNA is TGTGCCAGCAGCTTGGCCGGGACAGGACTGTCCTACGAGCAGTACTTC. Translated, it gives CASSLAGTGLSYEQYF.

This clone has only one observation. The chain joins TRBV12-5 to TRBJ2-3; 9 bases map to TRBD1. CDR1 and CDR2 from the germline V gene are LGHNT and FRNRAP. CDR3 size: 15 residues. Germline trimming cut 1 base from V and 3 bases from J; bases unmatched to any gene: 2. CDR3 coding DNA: TGTGCTAGTGGTTTGGGGACAGGGGCAACAGATACGCAGTATTTT. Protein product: CASGLGTGATDTQYF.

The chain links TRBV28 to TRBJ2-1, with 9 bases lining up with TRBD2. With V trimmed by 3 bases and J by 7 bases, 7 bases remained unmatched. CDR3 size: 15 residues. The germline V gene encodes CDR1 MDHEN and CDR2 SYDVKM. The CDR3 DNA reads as TGTGCCAGCAGTTTGGTAGCGGGAGCGTGGAATGAGCAGTTCTTC. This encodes CASSLVAGAWNEQFF.

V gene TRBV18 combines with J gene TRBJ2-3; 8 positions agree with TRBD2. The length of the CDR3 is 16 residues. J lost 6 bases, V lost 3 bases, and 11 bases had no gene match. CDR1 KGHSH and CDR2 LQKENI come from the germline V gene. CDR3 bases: TGTGCCAGCTCACCGCCACAGCGGGGGTTGACGGATACGCAGTATTTT. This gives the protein CASSPPQRGLTDTQYF.

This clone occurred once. CDR3 coding DNA: TGCGCCAGCAGCTCTGGACAGAACACTGAAGCTTTCTTT. Translated, it gives CASSSGQNTEAFF. The rearrangement joins TRBV10-1 to TRBJ1-1; possibly TRBD1 for D (5 bases). Between the trimmed V and J ends, which lost 6 bases and 1 base, there was a span of 9 bases. CDR3 length: 13 amino acids. Germline CDR1 and CDR2: WNHNN and SYGVQD (reference sequence).

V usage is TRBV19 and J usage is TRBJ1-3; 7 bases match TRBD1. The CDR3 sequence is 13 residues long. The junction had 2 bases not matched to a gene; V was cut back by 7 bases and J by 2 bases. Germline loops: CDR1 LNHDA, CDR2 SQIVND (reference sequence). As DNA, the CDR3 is TGTGCCAGTAACAGGGGTCCTGGAAACACCATATATTTT. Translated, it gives CASNRGPGNTIYF. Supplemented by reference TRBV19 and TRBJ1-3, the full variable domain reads DGGITQSPKYLFRKEGQNVTLSCEQNLNHDAMYWYRQDPGQGLRLIYYSQIVNDFQKGDIAEGYSVSREKKESFPLTVTSAQKNPTAFYLCASNRGPGNTIYFGEGSWLTVV.

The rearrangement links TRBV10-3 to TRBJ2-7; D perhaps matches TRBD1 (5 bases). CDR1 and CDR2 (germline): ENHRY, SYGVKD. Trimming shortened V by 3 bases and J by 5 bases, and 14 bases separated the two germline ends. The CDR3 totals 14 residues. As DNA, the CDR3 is TGTGCCATCAGTGACACTTCAAGGGGAAACGAGCAGTACTTC. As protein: CAISDTSRGNEQYF.

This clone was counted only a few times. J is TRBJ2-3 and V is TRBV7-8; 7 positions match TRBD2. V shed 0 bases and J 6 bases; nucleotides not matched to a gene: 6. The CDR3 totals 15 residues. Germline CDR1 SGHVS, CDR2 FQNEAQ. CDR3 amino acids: CASSLAGVGGDTQYF. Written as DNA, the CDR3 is TGTGCCAGCAGCTTAGCGGGAGTCGGGGGGGATACGCAGTATTTT.

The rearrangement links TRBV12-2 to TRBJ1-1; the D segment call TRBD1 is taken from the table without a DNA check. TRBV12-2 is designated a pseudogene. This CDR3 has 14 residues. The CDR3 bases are TGTGCAAGTCGCTTCCCGACAGGGGGCACTGAAGCTTTCTTT. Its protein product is CASRFPTGGTEAFF.

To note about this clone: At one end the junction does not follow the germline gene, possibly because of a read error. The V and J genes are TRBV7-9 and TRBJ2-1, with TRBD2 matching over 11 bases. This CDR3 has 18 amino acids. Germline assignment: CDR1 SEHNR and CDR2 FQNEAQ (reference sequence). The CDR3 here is CSSSLSGTSGAWVYEQFF. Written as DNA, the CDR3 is TGTTCCAGCAGTCTCTCCGGGACTAGCGGCGCCTGGGTTTATGAGCAGTTCTTC.

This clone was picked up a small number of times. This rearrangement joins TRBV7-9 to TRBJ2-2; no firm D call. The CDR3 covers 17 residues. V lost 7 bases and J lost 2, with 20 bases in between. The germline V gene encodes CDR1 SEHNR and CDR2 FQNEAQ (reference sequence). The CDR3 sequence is CASTPSLVAVNTGELFF. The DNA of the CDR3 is TGTGCCAGCACACCTTCCCTGGTAGCTGTTAACACCGGGGAGCTGTTTTTT.

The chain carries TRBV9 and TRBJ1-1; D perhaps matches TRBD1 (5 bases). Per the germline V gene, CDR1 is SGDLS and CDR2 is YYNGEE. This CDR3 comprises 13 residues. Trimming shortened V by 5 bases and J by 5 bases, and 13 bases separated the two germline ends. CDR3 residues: CASSLGGGTEAFF. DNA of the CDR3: TGTGCCAGCAGTCTGGGGGGAGGGACTGAAGCTTTCTTT.

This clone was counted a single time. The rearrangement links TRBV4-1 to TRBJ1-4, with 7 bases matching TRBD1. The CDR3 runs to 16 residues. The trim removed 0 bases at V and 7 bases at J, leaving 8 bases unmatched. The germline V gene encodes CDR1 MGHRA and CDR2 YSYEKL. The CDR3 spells CASSQDPQGEIEKLFF. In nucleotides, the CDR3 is TGCGCCAGCAGCCAAGATCCTCAGGGGGAGATTGAAAAACTGTTTTTT.

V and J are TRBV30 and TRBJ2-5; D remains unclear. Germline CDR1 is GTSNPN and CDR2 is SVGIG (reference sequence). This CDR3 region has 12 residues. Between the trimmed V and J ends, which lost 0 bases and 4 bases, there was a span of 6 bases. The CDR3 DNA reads TGTGCCTGGAGTGTAACCAGAGAGACCCAGTACTTC. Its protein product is CAWSVTRETQYF.

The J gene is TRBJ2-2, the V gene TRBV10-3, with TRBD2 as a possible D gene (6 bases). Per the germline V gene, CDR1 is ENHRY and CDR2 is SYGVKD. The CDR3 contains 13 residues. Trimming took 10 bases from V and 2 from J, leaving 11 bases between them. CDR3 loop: CATRDGNTGELFF. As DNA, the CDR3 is TGTGCCACGCGGGACGGTAACACCGGGGAGCTGTTTTTT.

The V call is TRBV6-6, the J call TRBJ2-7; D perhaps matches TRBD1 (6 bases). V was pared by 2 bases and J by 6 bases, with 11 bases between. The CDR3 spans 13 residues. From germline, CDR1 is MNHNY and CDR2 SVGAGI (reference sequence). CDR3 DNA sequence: TGTGCCAGCAGTTACCCAGGGGTGGGCGAGCAGTACTTC. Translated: CASSYPGVGEQYF.

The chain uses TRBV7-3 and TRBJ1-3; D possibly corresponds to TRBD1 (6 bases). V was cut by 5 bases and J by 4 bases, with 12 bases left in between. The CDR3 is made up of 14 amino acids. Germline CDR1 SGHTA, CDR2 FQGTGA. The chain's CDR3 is CASSPGTPGNTIYF. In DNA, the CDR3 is TGTGCCAGCAGCCCAGGGACACCAGGAAACACCATATATTTT.

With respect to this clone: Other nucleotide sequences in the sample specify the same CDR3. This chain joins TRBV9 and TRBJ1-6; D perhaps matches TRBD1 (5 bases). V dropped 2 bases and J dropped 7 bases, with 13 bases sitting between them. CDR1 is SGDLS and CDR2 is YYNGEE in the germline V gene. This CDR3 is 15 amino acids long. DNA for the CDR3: TGTGCCAGCAGCGTCCAGGGAATGGGGAATTCACCCCTCCACTTT. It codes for CASSVQGMGNSPLHF.

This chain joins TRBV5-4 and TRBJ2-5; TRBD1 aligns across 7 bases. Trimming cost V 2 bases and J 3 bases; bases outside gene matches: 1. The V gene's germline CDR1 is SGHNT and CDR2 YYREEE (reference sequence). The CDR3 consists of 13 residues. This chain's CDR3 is CASSFTGEETQYF. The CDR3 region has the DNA TGTGCCAGCAGCTTCACAGGGGAAGAGACCCAGTACTTC.

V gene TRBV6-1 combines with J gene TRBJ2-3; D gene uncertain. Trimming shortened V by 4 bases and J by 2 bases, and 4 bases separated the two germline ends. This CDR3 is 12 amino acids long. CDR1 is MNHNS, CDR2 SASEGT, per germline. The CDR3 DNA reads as TGTGCCAGCAGTGGTTACACAGATACGCAGTATTTT. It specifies CASSGYTDTQYF.

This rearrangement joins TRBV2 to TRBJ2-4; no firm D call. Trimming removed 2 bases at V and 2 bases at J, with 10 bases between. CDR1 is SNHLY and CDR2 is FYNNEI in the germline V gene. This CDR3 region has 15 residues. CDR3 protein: CASSELGASKNIQYF. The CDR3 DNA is TGTGCCAGCAGTGAACTCGGTGCATCCAAAAACATTCAGTACTTC. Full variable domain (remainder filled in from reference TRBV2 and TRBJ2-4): EPEVTQTPSHQVTQMGQEVILRCVPISNHLYFYWYRQILGQKVEFLVSFYNNEISEKSEIFDDQFSVERPDGSNFTLKIRSTKLEDSAMYFCASSELGASKNIQYFGAGTRLSVL.

The CDR3 reads CASSSMGLATDTQYF. For the CDR3, the DNA is TGTGCCAGCAGCTCAATGGGACTAGCCACAGATACGCAGTATTTT. J is TRBJ2-3 and V is TRBV7-2; 9 bases fit TRBD2. The germline V gene encodes CDR1 SGHTA and CDR2 FQGNSA. CDR3 length equals 15 residues. With 4 bases clipped from V and 2 bases from J, the junction kept 4 bases outside the gene matches.

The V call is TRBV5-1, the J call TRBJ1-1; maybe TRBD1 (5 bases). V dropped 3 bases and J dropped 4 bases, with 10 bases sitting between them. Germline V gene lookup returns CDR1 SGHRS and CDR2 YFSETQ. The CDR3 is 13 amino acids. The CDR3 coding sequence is TGCGCCAGCAGCTGGGTGGGGGGCACTGAAGCTTTCTTT. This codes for CASSWVGGTEAFF.

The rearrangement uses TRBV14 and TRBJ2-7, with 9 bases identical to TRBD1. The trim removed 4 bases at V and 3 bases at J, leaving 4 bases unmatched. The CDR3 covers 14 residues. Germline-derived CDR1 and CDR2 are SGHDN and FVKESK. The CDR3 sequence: CASSLMTGGYEQYF. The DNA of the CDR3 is TGTGCCAGCAGCCTAATGACAGGGGGCTACGAGCAGTACTTC.

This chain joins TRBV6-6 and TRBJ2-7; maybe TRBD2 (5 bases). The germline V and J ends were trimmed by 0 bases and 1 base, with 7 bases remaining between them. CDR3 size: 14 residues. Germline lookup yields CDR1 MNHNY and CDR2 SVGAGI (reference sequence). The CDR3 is CASSYSRDSYEQYF. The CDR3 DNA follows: TGTGCCAGCAGTTACTCTCGGGATTCCTACGAGCAGTACTTC.

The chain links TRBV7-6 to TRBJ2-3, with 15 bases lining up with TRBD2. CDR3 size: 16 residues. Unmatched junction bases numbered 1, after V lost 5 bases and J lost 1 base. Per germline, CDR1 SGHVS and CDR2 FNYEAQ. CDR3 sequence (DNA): TGTGCCAGCAGCCGGACTAGCGGGAGGGGCACAGATACGCAGTATTTT. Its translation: CASSRTSGRGTDTQYF.